This T cell receptor (beta chain) was retrieved from a study of T cell responses to AZD1222 COVID-19 vaccine. Regarding the study as a whole: Only 5 or 6 AZD1222 recipients tested seropositive at baseline. Repertoires were sampled only after the peak T cell response. Donors in the cohort were predominantly white British and more often female, and clonal diversity was possibly underestimated.

Points on this clone: Antigen: not known.

The assay was immunoSEQ multiplex PCR, and TCRdb's table has in-frame clones only and misses some. The sample holds some 22,000 clones, less than 85% seen once. The CDR3 extends over 16 amino acids. Trimming took 0 bases from V and 6 from J, leaving 15 bases between them. CDR1 is MNHNS and CDR2 is SASEGT in the germline V gene. Material: peripheral blood, obtained on day 0 of AZD1222 vaccination. This receptor was obtained from an adult in good health. The chain couples TRBV6-1 to TRBJ1-5; tentatively, D is TRBD1 (6 bases). The CDR3 DNA is TGTGCCAGCAGTGAAGCTCCGGGGGCCGTAAGTCAGCCCCAGCATTTT. This codes for CASSEAPGAVSQPQHF.